These 32 T cell receptor beta chains were sequenced from one sample in a study of T cells in women clearing cervical HPV infection. Profiling relied on immunoSEQ multiplex PCR, and the TCRdb table lists in-frame clones only, not all of them. There are roughly 14,000 clones in the sample, with 7.6% held by the top ten. Material: blood buffy coat. The receptors come from a woman aged 18-70 years with a cervical HPV16 infection that either progressed to CIN3+ or cleared (not recorded which).

For this clone: With the read ending 3 residues before the CDR3 end, the germline J gene is used to fill in that end. The rearrangement joins TRBV19 to TRBJ1-2, with TRBD1 matching over 11 bases. Germline CDR1 reads LNHDA; CDR2 reads SQIVND (reference sequence). This CDR3 comprises 14 residues. The CDR3 here is CASSAGQGGNTYTF. CDR3 DNA (partial): TGTGCCAGTAGTGCGGGACAGGGGGGAAATACC.

As concerns this clone: The read terminates 3 residues before the CDR3 end, so the remaining end is supplied by the germline J gene. This chain uses TRBV11-1 with TRBJ1-1; perhaps TRBD1 as D (6 bases). The CDR3 has 15 amino acids. Germline V CDR1 and CDR2: SGHAT, FQDESV (reference sequence). The V and J ends lost 2 bases and 1 base respectively, with 11 bases between them. This chain's CDR3 is CASSLLGGRNTEAFF. Incomplete CDR3 DNA: TGTGCCAGCAGCTTATTAGGGGGAAGGAACACTGAA.

Concerning this clone itself: The CDR3 extends 3 residues past the end of the read, so its final part is completed from the germline J gene. The chain is built from TRBV19 and TRBJ2-7; 13 bases are a match to TRBD2. The germline V gene has CDR1 LNHDA and CDR2 SQIVND (reference sequence). V lost 6 bases to trimming and J lost 5 bases; unmatched junction nucleotides: 10. The CDR3 totals 16 residues. The CDR3 protein is CASRTIQLAGGHEQYF. CDR3 DNA (partial): TGTGCCAGTAGGACCATACAACTAGCGGGGGGGCACGAG.

Partial CDR3 DNA: TGTGCCAGCAGCCAAGTATTGCAGGGGGCTGTGGATGAG. This translates into CASSQVLQGAVDE. The entire CDR3 sequence reads CASSQVLQGAVDEQFF. The chain is built from TRBV4-2 and TRBJ2-1; 8 bases map to TRBD1. The CDR3 end lies 3 residues beyond the end of the read and is filled in from the germline J gene. In germline, CDR1 is LGHNA, CDR2 YNFKEQ. This CDR3 is 16 amino acids long. V was clipped by 1 base and J by 8 bases; unmatched bases: 10.

With regard to this clone: The CDR3 extends 3 residues past the end of the read, so its final part is completed from the germline J gene. This chain connects TRBV29-1 to TRBJ1-1, with 7 bases lining up with TRBD1. The junction had 11 bases not matched to a gene; V was cut back by 6 bases and J by 1 base. Germline V gives CDR1 SQVTM, CDR2 ANQGSEA. This CDR3 is 15 amino acids long. CDR3 DNA, as far as it was read: TGCAGCGTGACAGGGATTACTGGGGGGAACACTGAA. It encodes CSVTGITGGNTE. Given in full, the CDR3 is CSVTGITGGNTEAFF.

About this clone: The sequenced fragment ends 3 residues before the CDR3 boundary, so the rest is inferred from the germline J gene. The chain combines TRBV2 with TRBJ2-7, with TRBD1 as a possible D gene (6 bases). The CDR3 contains 15 residues. Germline lookup yields CDR1 SNHLY and CDR2 FYNNEI. Trimming took 6 bases from V and 3 from J, leaving 18 bases between them. The sequenced CDR3 bases are TGTGCCAGCAGCGCTTCGGGGCAGGGGTACTACGAG. It codes for CASSASGQGYYE. The entire CDR3 is CASSASGQGYYEQYF.

A word on this clone: The read stops 3 residues short of the end of the CDR3; the missing end is completed from the germline J gene. The chain is built from TRBV7-2 and TRBJ1-2; unclear D gene. Germline V CDR1 and CDR2: SGHTA, FQGNSA. This CDR3 comprises 12 residues. The CDR3 region is CASSRRAGDYTF. CDR3 DNA (partial): TGTGCCAGCAGCAGGAGGGCGGGTGAC.

Regarding this clone: The read finishes 3 residues shy of the CDR3 end, and the germline J gene is used to complete it. The chain recombines TRBV18 with TRBJ1-1, with D perhaps TRBD1 (5 bases). The germline V gene encodes CDR1 KGHSH and CDR2 LQKENI. Trimming shortened V by 1 base and J by 4 bases, and 13 bases separated the two germline ends. The CDR3 is made up of 15 amino acids. CDR3 region: CASSPLSGVGTEAFF. Partial CDR3 DNA: TGTGCCAGCTCACCACTTTCGGGGGTGGGCACTGAA.

A remark on this clone: The CDR3 is cut off 3 residues early in the read; its end comes from the germline J gene. The chain carries TRBV7-8 and TRBJ1-2; D is unclear. Germline V CDR1 and CDR2: SGHVS, FQNEAQ. CDR3 length equals 14 residues. Trimming stripped 2 bases from V and 3 bases from J, with 10 bases between. The CDR3 protein is CASSLFYNHYGYTF. The sequenced CDR3 bases are TGTGCCAGCAGCTTATTTTACAACCACTATGGC.

About this clone itself: The DNA ends 3 residues before the CDR3 does, and the rest of the CDR3 is filled in from the germline J gene. The J gene is TRBJ2-2, the V gene TRBV7-2; the D gene is possibly TRBD1 (5 bases). V lost 1 base and J 10 bases, leaving 10 bases between the germline ends. Germline V gives CDR1 SGHTA, CDR2 FQGNSA. The CDR3 runs to 13 residues. Partial CDR3 DNA: TGTGCCAGCAGCTTAGGACAGCGCCCGGAG. Translation: CASSLGQRPE. The CDR3 in full is CASSLGQRPELFF.

A word on this clone: Read data end 3 residues before the CDR3 end; the end is taken from the germline J gene. The gene calls are TRBV29-1 and TRBJ1-1, with no clear D. Germline V gene lookup returns CDR1 SQVTM and CDR2 ANQGSEA. Trimming took 8 bases from V and 2 from J, leaving 15 bases between them. The CDR3 has 13 amino acids. The CDR3 bases that were read are TGCAGCTCGGAGACGGGTTTTAACACTGAA. Translating gives CSSETGFNTE. The full CDR3 protein is CSSETGFNTEAFF. Using reference TRBV29-1 and TRBJ1-1 for the parts outside the CDR3, the full variable domain is SAVISQKPSRDICQRGTSLTIQCQVDSQVTMMFWYRQQPGQSLTLIATANQGSEATYESGFVIDKFPISRPNLTFSTLTVSNMSPEDSSIYLCSSETGFNTEAFFGQGTRLTVV.

Concerning this clone itself: The read terminates 3 residues before the CDR3 end, so the remaining end is supplied by the germline J gene. The V and J genes are TRBV2 and TRBJ1-1; D might be TRBD1 (5 bases). Germline CDR1 SNHLY, CDR2 FYNNEI. Trimming removed 5 bases from V and 1 base from J, with 8 bases in between. This CDR3 is built from 13 residues. CDR3 loop: CASSKDRNTEAFF. The sequenced CDR3 bases are TGTGCCAGCAGTAAAGACAGGAACACTGAA.

As for this clone: The CDR3 end falls 3 residues outside the read, so it is completed with the germline J gene. This sequence joins TRBV2 and TRBJ1-4, with 7 bases matching TRBD1. Germline values: CDR1 SNHLY, CDR2 FYNNEI. This CDR3 comprises 12 residues. Trimming at V came to 3 bases and at J to 10 bases, leaving 2 bases not matched to a gene. CDR3 DNA (partial): TGTGCCAGCAGTGAGCAGGGGGGAAAA. It specifies CASSEQGGK. The whole CDR3 protein reads CASSEQGGKLFF.

In the case of this clone: The CDR3 extends 3 residues past the end of the read, so its final part is completed from the germline J gene. The V call is TRBV7-9, the J call TRBJ2-3; 8 bases agree with TRBD2. Germline V lookup: CDR1 SEHNR, CDR2 FQNEAQ (reference sequence). The CDR3 has 14 residues. Partial CDR3 DNA: TGTGCCAGCAGCTTCCGGGGGGGCGGCGAGACG. It encodes CASSFRGGGET. The full CDR3 protein reads CASSFRGGGETQYF.

Notes on this clone: The read is 3 residues too short to cover the CDR3 end, so that end is filled in from the germline J gene. This chain connects TRBV20-1 to TRBJ2-7, with TRBD2 matching over 10 bases. The germline CDR1 and CDR2 sequences are DFQATT and SNEGSKA (reference sequence). V trimming: 0 bases; J trimming: 6 bases; junction bases outside the gene matches: 11. The CDR3 covers 16 residues. The CDR3 DNA, read in part, is TGCAGTGCTAGAGATGTTCGGACTAGCGGAAAAGGCGAG. It codes for CSARDVRTSGKGE. The whole CDR3 is CSARDVRTSGKGEQYF.

Comments on this clone: The read is 3 residues too short to cover the CDR3 end, so that end is filled in from the germline J gene. The rearrangement joins TRBV5-5 to TRBJ2-5, with no clear D. Per the germline V gene, CDR1 is SGHKS and CDR2 is YYEKEE (reference sequence). Trimming stripped 3 bases from V and 3 bases from J, with 15 bases between. CDR3 size: 15 residues. CDR3 residues: CASSSTGRPKETQYF. CDR3 DNA, as far as it was read: TGTGCCAGCAGCTCCACTGGCAGGCCGAAAGAGACC.

Of note for this clone: The missing CDR3 end, 3 residues past where the read stops, is filled in from the germline J gene. This sequence joins TRBV6-2 or TRBV6-3 and TRBJ1-2; D gene unclear. The CDR3 spans 15 residues. Germline CDR1 reads MNHEY; CDR2 reads SVGEGT. The sequenced CDR3 bases are TGTGCCAGCAGTTACTCGGCTAGTTGGTACAATGAC. Protein product: CASSYSASWYND. The CDR3 in full is CASSYSASWYNDYTF.

As regards this clone: The read ends 3 residues before the CDR3 terminus; that terminus is restored from the germline J gene. V gene TRBV20-1 combines with J gene TRBJ1-5; 9 bases match TRBD1. Germline V gene data show CDR1 as DFQATT and CDR2 as SNEGSKA (reference sequence). The V and J ends lost 3 bases and 0 bases, in that order; junction bases with no gene match: 3. The CDR3 length is 15 residues. CDR3 DNA, as far as it was read: TGCAGTGCTAGGGGGACAGGGTATAGCAATCAGCCC. This gives the protein CSARGTGYSNQP. The whole CDR3 region reads CSARGTGYSNQPQHF.

Concerning this clone: The read terminates 3 residues ahead of where the CDR3 ends, so the germline J gene completes it. The V gene is TRBV18, the J gene TRBJ2-4; D remains unclear. The germline CDR1 and CDR2 sequences are KGHSH and LQKENI. CDR3 length: 13 residues. The chain's CDR3 is CASSPQPVYGQYF. The part of the CDR3 DNA that was read is TGTGCCAGCTCACCACAGCCCGTCTATGGT.

About this clone: The read finishes 3 residues shy of the CDR3 end, and the germline J gene is used to complete it. This chain connects TRBV7-2 to TRBJ1-2; 11 nucleotides line up with TRBD1. The CDR3 has 15 amino acids. The germline V gene has CDR1 SGHTA and CDR2 FQGNSA. The CDR3 bases that were read are TGTGCCAGCAGCCACGGACAGGGGGCGACGTTCGAC. Protein: CASSHGQGATFD. The entire CDR3 sequence reads CASSHGQGATFDYTF.

As concerns this clone: The read terminates 3 residues ahead of where the CDR3 ends, so the germline J gene completes it. This chain connects TRBV11-2 to TRBJ2-7; no clear D. The CDR3 is 11 amino acids. Germline V lookup: CDR1 SGHAT, CDR2 FQNNGV. Trimming pared 5 bases from V and 2 bases from J, leaving 4 bases between. CDR3 loop: CASSRAYEQYF. The CDR3 bases that were read are TGTGCCAGCAGCAGGGCCTACGAG.

With regard to this clone: The read comes to an end 3 residues before the CDR3 does, leaving the germline J gene to fill in the end. This rearrangement joins TRBV5-1 to TRBJ2-3, with D hard to call. V was shortened by 0 bases and J by 2 bases, with 4 bases between the two germline ends. The CDR3 extends over 13 amino acids. Germline values: CDR1 SGHRS, CDR2 YFSETQ. The CDR3 loop reads CASSLEPTDTQYF. Partial CDR3 DNA: TGCGCCAGCAGCTTGGAGCCCACAGATACG.

In regard to this clone: From the germline J gene comes the end of the CDR3, since the read stops 3 residues before it. The chain is built from TRBV19 and TRBJ2-7; TRBD1 aligns across 9 bases. Germline V gives CDR1 LNHDA, CDR2 SQIVND (reference sequence). J lost 3 bases, V lost 5 bases, and 5 bases had no gene match. This CDR3 has 14 amino acids. The chain's CDR3 is CASSPYRGHYEQYF. Partial CDR3 DNA: TGTGCCAGTAGTCCGTACAGGGGGCACTACGAG. Filled out from reference TRBV19 and TRBJ2-7, the complete variable domain reads DGGITQSPKYLFRKEGQNVTLSCEQNLNHDAMYWYRQDPGQGLRLIYYSQIVNDFQKGDIAEGYSVSREKKESFPLTVTSAQKNPTAFYLCASSPYRGHYEQYFGPGTRLTVT.

As regards this clone: The read stops 3 residues short of the end of the CDR3; the missing end is completed from the germline J gene. The chain couples TRBV27 to TRBJ2-1, with TRBD2 matching over 8 bases. With 6 bases clipped from V and 8 bases from J, the junction kept 9 bases outside the gene matches. Germline-derived CDR1 and CDR2 are MNHEY and SMNVEV (reference sequence). CDR3 size: 14 residues. CDR3 DNA, as far as it was read: TGTGCCAGCAGCAAGCGGGGGTCCTCCTATGAG. Its translation: CASSKRGSSYE. The whole CDR3 protein reads CASSKRGSSYEQFF.

As regards this clone: The CDR3 end lies 3 residues beyond the end of the read and is filled in from the germline J gene. The V call is TRBV5-1, the J call TRBJ2-1, with D possibly being TRBD2 (5 bases). The CDR3 has 15 amino acids. V gave up 0 bases and J gave up 5 bases, with 12 bases separating them. Germline CDR1 and CDR2: SGHRS and YFSETQ. The part of the CDR3 DNA that was read is TGCGCCAGCAGCTTGGTCCCGGCTAGCAACAATGAG. This gives the protein CASSLVPASNNE. The whole CDR3 region reads CASSLVPASNNEQFF. Full variable domain (remainder filled in from reference TRBV5-1 and TRBJ2-1): KAGVTQTPRYLIKTRGQQVTLSCSPISGHRSVSWYQQTPGQGLQFLFEYFSETQRNKGNFPGRFSGRQFSNSRSEMNVSTLELGDSALYLCASSLVPASNNEQFFGPGTRLTVL.

Comment on this clone: Read data end 3 residues before the CDR3 end; the end is taken from the germline J gene. This chain links TRBV20-1 with TRBJ2-7; tentative D call: TRBD2 (6 bases). Per the germline V gene, CDR1 is DFQATT and CDR2 is SNEGSKA (reference sequence). The CDR3 is 15 amino acids. V shed 0 bases and J shed 1 base, with 13 bases lying between them. The sequenced part of the CDR3 DNA is TGCAGTGCTAGAGATCCAGCGGGTAGTTCCTACGAG. Encoded protein: CSARDPAGSSYE. The whole CDR3 sequence is CSARDPAGSSYEQYF.

On this clone: The read gets to within 3 residues of the CDR3 end, and the germline J gene fills in the rest. The V gene is TRBV27, the J gene TRBJ2-5; D perhaps matches TRBD2 (6 bases). V lost 7 bases, J lost 2 bases, and 8 bases lay in between. There are 12 residues in the CDR3. Germline V gene sequence: CDR1 MNHEY, CDR2 SMNVEV (reference sequence). The CDR3 sequence is CASTSGQETQYF. CDR3 DNA, as far as it was read: TGTGCCAGCACAAGCGGGCAAGAGACC.

Turning to this clone: The sequenced fragment ends 3 residues before the CDR3 boundary, so the rest is inferred from the germline J gene. The V and J genes are TRBV11-2 and TRBJ2-4, with D unresolved. V lost 2 bases and J lost 0, with 8 bases in between. The CDR3 spans 15 residues. CDR1 is SGHAT, CDR2 FQNNGV, per germline. CDR3 sequence: CASSLTDLAKNIQYF. The sequenced CDR3 bases are TGTGCCAGCAGCTTAACAGATCTAGCCAAAAACATT.

Here the CDR3 reads CSARVKTRGFYNEQFF. The sequenced part of the CDR3 DNA is TGCAGTGCTAGAGTGAAAACACGGGGATTTTACAATGAG. The chain couples TRBV20-1 to TRBJ2-1, with D perhaps TRBD2 (5 bases). Read sequence stops 3 residues before the CDR3 end, and the germline J gene provides the missing end. Deletions cut 1 base from V and 4 bases from J, with 17 bases between. This CDR3 spans 16 amino acids. From germline, CDR1 is DFQATT and CDR2 SNEGSKA (reference sequence).

Details on this clone: The read ends 3 residues shy of where the CDR3 ends; the end is completed using the germline J gene. V gene TRBV28 combines with J gene TRBJ2-1; the match to TRBD2 covers 13 bases. Germline values: CDR1 MDHEN, CDR2 SYDVKM. The CDR3 totals 16 residues. The ends lost 5 bases at V and 7 bases at J; junction bases unmatched: 8. CDR3 sequence: CASSPPGLAGRNEQFF. The CDR3 DNA, read in part, is TGTGCCAGCAGTCCCCCGGGACTAGCGGGACGAAATGAG. Drawing the rest from reference TRBV28 and TRBJ2-1, the complete variable domain is DVKVTQSSRYLVKRTGEKVFLECVQDMDHENMFWYRQDPGLGLRLIYFSYDVKMKEKGDIPEGYSVSREKKERFSLILESASTNQTSMYLCASSPPGLAGRNEQFFGPGTRLTVL.

As regards this clone: The read stops 3 residues short of the end of the CDR3; the missing end is completed from the germline J gene. This rearrangement joins TRBV9 to TRBJ2-2; D is undetermined. The CDR3 extends over 16 amino acids. V lost 0 bases and J lost 1, with 10 bases in between. Germline values: CDR1 SGDLS, CDR2 YYNGEE. This chain's CDR3 is CASSVGKGQNTGELFF. The sequenced CDR3 bases are TGTGCCAGCAGCGTAGGAAAAGGCCAGAACACCGGGGAG.

On this clone itself: The read falls 3 residues short of the CDR3 end, and the missing part is taken from the germline J gene. The V and J genes are TRBV20-1 and TRBJ1-5, with D tentatively TRBD1 (5 bases). Trimming stripped 3 bases from V and 7 bases from J, with 16 bases between. This CDR3 region has 14 residues. The V gene's germline CDR1 is DFQATT and CDR2 SNEGSKA (reference sequence). CDR3 in amino acids: CSASMGGMGQPQHF. The sequenced part of the CDR3 DNA is TGCAGTGCTAGTATGGGGGGAATGGGACAGCCC.